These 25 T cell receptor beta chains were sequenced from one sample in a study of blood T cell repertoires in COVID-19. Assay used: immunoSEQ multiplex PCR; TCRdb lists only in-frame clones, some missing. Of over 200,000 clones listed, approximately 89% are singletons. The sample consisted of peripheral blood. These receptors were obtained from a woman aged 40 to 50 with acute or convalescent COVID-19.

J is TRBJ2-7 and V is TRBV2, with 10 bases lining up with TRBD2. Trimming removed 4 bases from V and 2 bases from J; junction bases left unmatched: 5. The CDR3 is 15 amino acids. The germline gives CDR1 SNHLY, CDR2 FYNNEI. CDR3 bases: TGTGCCAGCAGTGGATCTGGGACTAGCGCCTACGAGCAGTACGTC. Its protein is CASSGSGTSAYEQYV.

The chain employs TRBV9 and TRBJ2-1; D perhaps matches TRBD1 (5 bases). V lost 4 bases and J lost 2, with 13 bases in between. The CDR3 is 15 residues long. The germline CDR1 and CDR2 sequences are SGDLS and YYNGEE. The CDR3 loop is CASSPRQLPYNEQFF. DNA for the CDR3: TGTGCCAGCAGCCCCCGACAGTTACCCTACAATGAGCAGTTCTTC.

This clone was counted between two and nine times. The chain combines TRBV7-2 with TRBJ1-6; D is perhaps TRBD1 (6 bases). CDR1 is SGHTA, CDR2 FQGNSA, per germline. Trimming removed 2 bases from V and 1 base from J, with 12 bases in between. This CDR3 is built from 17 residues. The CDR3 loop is CASSLIQGWSYNSPLHF. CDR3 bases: TGTGCCAGCAGCTTAATTCAGGGGTGGTCCTATAATTCACCCCTCCACTTT. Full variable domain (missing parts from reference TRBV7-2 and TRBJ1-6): GAGVSQSPSNKVTEKGKDVELRCDPISGHTALYWYRQSLGQGLEFLIYFQGNSAPDKSGLPSDRFSAERTGGSVSTLTIQRTQQEDSAVYLCASSLIQGWSYNSPLHFGNGTRLTVT.

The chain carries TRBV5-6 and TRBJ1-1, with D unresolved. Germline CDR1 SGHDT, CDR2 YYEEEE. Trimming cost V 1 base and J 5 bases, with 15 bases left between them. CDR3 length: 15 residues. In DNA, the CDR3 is TGTGCCAGCAGCTTGTTGGGCTTACCGGGAACTGAAGCTTTCTTT. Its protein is CASSLLGLPGTEAFF.

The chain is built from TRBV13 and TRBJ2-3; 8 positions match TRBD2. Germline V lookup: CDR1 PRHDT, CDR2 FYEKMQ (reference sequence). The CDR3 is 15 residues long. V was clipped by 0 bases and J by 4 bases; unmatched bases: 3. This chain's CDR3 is CASSLGGGGPDTQYF. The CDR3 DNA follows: TGTGCCAGCAGCTTAGGAGGCGGGGGGCCAGATACGCAGTATTTT.

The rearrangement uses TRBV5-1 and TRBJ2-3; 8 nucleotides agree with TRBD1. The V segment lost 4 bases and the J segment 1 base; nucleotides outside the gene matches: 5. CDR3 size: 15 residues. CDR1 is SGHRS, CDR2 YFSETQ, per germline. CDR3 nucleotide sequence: TGCGCCAGCAGCCTTTCGACAGGGGGCACAGATACGCAGTATTTT. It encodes CASSLSTGGTDTQYF.

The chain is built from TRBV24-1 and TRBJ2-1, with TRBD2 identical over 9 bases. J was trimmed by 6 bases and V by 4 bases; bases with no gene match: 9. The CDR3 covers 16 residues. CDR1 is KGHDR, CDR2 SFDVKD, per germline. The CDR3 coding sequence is TGTGCCACCAGTGACCAGACCGGGACTAGCAGCAATGAGCAGTTCTTC. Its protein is CATSDQTGTSSNEQFF.

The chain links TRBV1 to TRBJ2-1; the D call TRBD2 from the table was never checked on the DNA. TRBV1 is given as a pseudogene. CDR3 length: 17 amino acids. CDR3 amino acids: CTSSQWTSGNGLGEQFF. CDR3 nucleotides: TGCACCAGCAGCCAGTGGACTAGCGGGAACGGACTAGGTGAGCAGTTCTTC.

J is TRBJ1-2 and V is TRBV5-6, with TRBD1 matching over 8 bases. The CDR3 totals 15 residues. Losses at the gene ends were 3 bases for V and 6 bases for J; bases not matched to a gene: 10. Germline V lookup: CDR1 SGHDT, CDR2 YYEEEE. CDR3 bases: TGTGCCAGCAGCTATTCCGGGACAGGAGTAAATGGCTACACCTTC. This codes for CASSYSGTGVNGYTF.

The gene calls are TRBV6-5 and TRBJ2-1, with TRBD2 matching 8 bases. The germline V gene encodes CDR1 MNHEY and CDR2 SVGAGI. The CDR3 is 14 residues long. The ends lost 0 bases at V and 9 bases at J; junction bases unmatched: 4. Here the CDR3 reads CASSYSGTSGEQFF. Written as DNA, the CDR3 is TGTGCCAGCAGTTACTCTGGGACTAGTGGTGAGCAGTTCTTC.

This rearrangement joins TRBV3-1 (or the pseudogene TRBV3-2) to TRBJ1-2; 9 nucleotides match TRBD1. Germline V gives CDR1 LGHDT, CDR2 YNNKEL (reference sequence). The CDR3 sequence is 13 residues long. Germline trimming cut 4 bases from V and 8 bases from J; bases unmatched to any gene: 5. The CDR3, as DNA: TGTGCCAGCAGCCTCCGGACAGGGGTCGGCTACACCTTC. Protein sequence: CASSLRTGVGYTF.

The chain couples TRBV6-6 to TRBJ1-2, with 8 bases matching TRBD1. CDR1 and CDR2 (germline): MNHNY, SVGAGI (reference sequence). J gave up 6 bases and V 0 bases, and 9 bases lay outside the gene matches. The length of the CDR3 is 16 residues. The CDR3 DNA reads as TGTGCCAGCAGTTACTCAGTTAGCAGGACAGGGAATGGCTACACCTTC. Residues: CASSYSVSRTGNGYTF.

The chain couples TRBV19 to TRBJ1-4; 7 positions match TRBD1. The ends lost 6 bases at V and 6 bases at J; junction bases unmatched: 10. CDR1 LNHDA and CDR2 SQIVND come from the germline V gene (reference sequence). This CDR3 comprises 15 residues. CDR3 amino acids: CASSFIEGTDEKLFF. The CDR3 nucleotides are TGTGCCAGTAGCTTCATAGAGGGGACAGATGAAAAACTGTTTTTT.

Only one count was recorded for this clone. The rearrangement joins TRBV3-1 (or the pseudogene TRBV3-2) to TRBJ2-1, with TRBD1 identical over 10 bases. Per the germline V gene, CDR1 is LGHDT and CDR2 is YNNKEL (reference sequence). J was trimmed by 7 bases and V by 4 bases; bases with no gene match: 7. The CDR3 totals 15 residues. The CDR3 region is CASSPSTGGQNEQFF. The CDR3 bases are TGTGCCAGCAGCCCTTCGACAGGGGGCCAGAATGAGCAGTTCTTC.

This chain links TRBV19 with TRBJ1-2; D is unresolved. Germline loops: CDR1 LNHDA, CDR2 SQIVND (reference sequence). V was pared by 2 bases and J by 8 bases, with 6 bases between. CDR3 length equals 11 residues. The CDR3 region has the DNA TGTGCCAGTAGTATAAGAGGAGGCTACACCTTC. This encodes CASSIRGGYTF.

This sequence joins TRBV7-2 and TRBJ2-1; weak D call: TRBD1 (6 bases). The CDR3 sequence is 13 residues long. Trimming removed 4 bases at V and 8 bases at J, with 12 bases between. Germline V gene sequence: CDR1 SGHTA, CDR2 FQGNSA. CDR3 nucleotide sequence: TGTGCCAGCAGCTCGTACAGGGTCGATGAGCAGTTCTTC. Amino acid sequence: CASSSYRVDEQFF.

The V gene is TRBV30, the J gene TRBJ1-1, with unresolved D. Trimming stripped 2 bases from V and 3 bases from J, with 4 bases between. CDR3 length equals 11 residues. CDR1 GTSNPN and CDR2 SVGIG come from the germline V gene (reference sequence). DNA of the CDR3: TGTGCCTGGAGTCCCTACACTGAAGCTTTCTTT. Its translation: CAWSPYTEAFF.

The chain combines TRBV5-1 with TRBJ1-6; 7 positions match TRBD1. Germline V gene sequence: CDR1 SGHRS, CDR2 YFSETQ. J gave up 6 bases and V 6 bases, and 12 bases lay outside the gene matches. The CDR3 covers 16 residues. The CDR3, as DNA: TGCGCCAGCACCTATGGGGCGGGACAGTCTAATTCACCCCTCCACTTT. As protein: CASTYGAGQSNSPLHF. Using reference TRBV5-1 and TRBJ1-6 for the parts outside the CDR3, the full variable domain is KAGVTQTPRYLIKTRGQQVTLSCSPISGHRSVSWYQQTPGQGLQFLFEYFSETQRNKGNFPGRFSGRQFSNSRSEMNVSTLELGDSALYLCASTYGAGQSNSPLHFGNGTRLTVT.

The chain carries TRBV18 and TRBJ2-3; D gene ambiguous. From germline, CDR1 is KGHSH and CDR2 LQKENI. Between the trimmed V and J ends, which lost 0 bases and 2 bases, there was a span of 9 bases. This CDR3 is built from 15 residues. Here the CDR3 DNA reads TGTGCCAGCTCACCACCCACAGAAGACACAGATACGCAGTATTTT. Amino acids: CASSPPTEDTDTQYF.

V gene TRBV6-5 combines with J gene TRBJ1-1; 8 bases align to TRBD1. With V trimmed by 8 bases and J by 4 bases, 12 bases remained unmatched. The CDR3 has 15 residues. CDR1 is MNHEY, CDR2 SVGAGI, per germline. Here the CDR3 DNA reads TGTGCCAGCGGAAAAACCGGGACAGGCATCACTGAAGCTTTCTTT. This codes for CASGKTGTGITEAFF.

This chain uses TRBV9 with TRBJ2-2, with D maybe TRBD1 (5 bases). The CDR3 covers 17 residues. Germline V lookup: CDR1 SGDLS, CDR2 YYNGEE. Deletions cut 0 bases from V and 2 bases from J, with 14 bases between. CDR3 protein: CASSVATGFPNTGELFF. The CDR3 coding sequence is TGTGCCAGCAGCGTAGCTACAGGTTTCCCAAACACCGGGGAGCTGTTTTTT. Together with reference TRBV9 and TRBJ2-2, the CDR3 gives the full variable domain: DSGVTQTPKHLITATGQRVTLRCSPRSGDLSVYWYQQSLDQGLQFLIQYYNGEERAKGNILERFSAQQFPDLHSELNLSSLELGDSALYFCASSVATGFPNTGELFFGEGSRLTVL.

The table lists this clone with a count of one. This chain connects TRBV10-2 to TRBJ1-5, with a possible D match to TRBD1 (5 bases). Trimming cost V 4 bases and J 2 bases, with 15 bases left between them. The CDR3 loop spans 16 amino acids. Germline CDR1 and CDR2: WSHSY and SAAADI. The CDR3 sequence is CASSGGGGGGNQPQHF. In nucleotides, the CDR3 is TGCGCCAGCAGTGGAGGCGGGGGGGGTGGCAATCAGCCCCAGCATTTT.

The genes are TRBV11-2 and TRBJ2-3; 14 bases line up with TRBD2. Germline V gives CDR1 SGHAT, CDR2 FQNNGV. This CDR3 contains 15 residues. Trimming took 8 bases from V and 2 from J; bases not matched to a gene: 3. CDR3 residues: CASGTSGGNTDTQYF. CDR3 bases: TGTGCCAGCGGGACTAGCGGGGGCAACACAGATACGCAGTATTTT.

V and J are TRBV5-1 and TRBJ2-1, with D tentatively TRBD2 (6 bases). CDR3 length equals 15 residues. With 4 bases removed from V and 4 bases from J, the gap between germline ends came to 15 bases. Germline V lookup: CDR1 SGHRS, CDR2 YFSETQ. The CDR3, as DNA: TGCGCCAGCAGCCAGTCCGGAGGGGAATACAATGAGCAGTTCTTC. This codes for CASSQSGGEYNEQFF.

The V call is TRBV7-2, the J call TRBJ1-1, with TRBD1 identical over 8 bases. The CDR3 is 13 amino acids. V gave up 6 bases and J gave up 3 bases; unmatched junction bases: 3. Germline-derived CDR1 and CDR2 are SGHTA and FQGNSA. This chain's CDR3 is CASRTGGDTEAFF. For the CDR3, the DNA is TGTGCCAGCAGAACAGGGGGGGACACTGAAGCTTTCTTT.